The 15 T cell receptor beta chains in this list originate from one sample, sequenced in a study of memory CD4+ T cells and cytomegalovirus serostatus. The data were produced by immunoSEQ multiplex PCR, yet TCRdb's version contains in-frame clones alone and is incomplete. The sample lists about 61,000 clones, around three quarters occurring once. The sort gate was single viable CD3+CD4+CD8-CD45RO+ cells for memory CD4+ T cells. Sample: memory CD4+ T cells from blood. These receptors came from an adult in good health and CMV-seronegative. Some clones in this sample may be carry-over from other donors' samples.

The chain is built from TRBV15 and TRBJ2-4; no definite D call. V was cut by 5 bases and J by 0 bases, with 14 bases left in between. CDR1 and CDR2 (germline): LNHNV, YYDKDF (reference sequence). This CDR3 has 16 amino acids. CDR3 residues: CATSHPAPLAKNIQYF. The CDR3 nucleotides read TGTGCCACCAGCCACCCGGCCCCCCTAGCCAAAAACATTCAGTACTTC. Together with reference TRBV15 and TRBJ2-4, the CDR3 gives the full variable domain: DAMVIQNPRYQVTQFGKPVTLSCSQTLNHNVMYWYQQKSSQAPKLLFHYYDKDFNNEADTPDNFQSRRPNTSFCFLDIRSPGLGDTAMYLCATSHPAPLAKNIQYFGAGTRLSVL.

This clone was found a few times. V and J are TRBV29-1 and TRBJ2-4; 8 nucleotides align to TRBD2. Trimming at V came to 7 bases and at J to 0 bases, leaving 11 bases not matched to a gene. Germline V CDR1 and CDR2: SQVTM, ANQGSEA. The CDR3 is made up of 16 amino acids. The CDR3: CSAGGPGQRAKNIQYF. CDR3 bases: TGCAGCGCGGGGGGGCCGGGACAAAGAGCCAAAAACATTCAGTACTTC.

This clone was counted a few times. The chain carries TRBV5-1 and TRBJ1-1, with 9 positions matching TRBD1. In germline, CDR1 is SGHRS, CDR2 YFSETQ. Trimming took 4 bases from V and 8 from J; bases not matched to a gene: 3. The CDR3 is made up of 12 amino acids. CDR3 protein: CASSPGTGEAFF. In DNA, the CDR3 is TGCGCCAGCAGCCCCGGGACAGGGGAAGCTTTCTTT.

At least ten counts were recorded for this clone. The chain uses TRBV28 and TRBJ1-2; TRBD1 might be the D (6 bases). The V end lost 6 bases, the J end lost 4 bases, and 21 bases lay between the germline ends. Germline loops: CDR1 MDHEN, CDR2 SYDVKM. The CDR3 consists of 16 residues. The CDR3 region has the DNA TGTGCCAGCAGGCTCGGTGGTACGGGACAAATCTATGGCTACACCTTC. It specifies CASRLGGTGQIYGYTF.

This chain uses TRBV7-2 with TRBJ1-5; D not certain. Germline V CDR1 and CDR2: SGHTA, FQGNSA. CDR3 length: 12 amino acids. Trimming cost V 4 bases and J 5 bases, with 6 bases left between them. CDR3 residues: CASSSPDQPQHF. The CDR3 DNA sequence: TGTGCCAGCAGCTCCCCGGATCAGCCCCAGCATTTT.

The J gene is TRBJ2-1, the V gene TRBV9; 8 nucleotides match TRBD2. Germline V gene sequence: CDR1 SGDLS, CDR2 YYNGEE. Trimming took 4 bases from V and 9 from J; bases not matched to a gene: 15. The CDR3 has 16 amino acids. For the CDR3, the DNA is TGTGCCAGCAGCCCCGGGGGGGAGGGCGTAGCTGTTGAGCAGTTCTTC. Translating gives CASSPGGEGVAVEQFF.

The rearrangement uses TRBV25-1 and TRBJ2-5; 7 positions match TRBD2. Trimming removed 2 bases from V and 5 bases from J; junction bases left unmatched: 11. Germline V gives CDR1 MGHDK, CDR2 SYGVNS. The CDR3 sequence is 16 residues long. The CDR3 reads CASSEARGVGGETQYF. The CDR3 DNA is TGTGCCAGCAGTGAAGCGAGAGGAGTGGGGGGGGAGACCCAGTACTTC. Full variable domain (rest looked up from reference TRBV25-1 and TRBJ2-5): EADIYQTPRYLVIGTGKKITLECSQTMGHDKMYWYQQDPGMELHLIHYSYGVNSTEKGDLSSESTVSRIRTEHFPLTLESARPSHTSQYLCASSEARGVGGETQYFGPGTRLLVL.

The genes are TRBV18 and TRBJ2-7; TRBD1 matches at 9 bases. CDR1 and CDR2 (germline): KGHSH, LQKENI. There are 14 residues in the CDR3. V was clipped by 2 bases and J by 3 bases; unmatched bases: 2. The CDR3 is CASSPGTGIYEQYF. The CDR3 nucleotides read TGTGCCAGCTCACCAGGGACAGGGATCTACGAGCAGTACTTC. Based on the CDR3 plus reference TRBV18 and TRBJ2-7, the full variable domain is NAGVMQNPRHLVRRRGQEARLRCSPMKGHSHVYWYRQLPEEGLKFMVYLQKENIIDESGMPKERFSAEFPKEGPSILRIQQVVRGDSAAYFCASSPGTGIYEQYFGPGTRLTVT.

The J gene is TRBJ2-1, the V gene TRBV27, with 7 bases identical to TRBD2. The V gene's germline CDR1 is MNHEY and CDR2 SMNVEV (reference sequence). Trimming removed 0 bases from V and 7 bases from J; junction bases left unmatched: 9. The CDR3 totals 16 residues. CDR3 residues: CASSLSVSGAGNEQFF. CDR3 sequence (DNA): TGTGCCAGCAGTTTATCAGTGAGCGGGGCTGGGAATGAGCAGTTCTTC.

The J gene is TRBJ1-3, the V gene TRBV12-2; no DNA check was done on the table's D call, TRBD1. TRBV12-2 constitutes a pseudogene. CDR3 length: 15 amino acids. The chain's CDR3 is CASRGQGPSGNTIYF. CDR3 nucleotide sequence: TGTGCAAGTCGCGGACAGGGCCCCTCTGGAAACACCATATATTTT.

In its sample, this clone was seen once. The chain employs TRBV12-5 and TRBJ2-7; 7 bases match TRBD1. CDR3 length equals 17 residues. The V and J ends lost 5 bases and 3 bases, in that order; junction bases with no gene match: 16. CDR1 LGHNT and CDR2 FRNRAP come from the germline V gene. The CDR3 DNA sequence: TGTGCTAGTGGTCCGCGGAGTCAGGGGGATAGCCGCTACGAGCAGTACTTC. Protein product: CASGPRSQGDSRYEQYF. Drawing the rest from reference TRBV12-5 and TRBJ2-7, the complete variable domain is DARVTQTPRHKVTEMGQEVTMRCQPILGHNTVFWYRQTMMQGLELLAYFRNRAPLDDSGMPKDRFSAEMPDATLATLKIQPSEPRDSAVYFCASGPRSQGDSRYEQYFGPGTRLTVT.

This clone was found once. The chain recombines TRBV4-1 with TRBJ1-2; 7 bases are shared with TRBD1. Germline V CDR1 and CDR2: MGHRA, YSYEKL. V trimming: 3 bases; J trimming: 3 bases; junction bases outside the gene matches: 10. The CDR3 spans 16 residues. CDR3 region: CASSHTGALGDYGYTF. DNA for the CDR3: TGCGCCAGCAGCCATACAGGGGCCCTCGGAGACTATGGCTACACCTTC.

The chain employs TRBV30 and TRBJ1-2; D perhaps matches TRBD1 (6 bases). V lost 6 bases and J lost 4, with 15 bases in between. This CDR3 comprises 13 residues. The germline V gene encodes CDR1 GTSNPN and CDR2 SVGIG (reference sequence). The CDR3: CACSLGHFYGYTF. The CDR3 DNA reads TGTGCCTGTTCCCTGGGACACTTCTATGGCTACACCTTC.

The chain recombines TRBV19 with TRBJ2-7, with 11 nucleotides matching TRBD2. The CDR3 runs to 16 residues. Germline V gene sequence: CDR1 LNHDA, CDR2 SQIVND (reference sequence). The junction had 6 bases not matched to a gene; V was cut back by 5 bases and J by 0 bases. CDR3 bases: TGTGCCAGTAGTCGGGGCGGGACTAGCGGCTCCTACGAGCAGTACTTC. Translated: CASSRGGTSGSYEQYF.

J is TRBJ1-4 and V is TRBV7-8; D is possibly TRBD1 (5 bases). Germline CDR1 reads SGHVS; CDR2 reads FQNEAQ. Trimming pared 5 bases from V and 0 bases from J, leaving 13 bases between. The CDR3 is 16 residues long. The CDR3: CASSVRQRPTNEKLFF. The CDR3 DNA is TGTGCCAGCAGCGTTCGACAGCGCCCAACTAATGAAAAACTGTTTTTT. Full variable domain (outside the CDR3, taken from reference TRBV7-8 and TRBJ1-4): GAGVSQSPRYKVAKRGQDVALRCDPISGHVSLFWYQQALGQGPEFLTYFQNEAQLDKSGLPSDRFFAERPEGSVSTLKIQRTQQEDSAVYLCASSVRQRPTNEKLFFGSGTQLSVL.